This entry lists 11 T cell receptor beta chains sequenced from one sample in a study of T cell responses to AZD1222 COVID-19 vaccine. Produced via immunoSEQ multiplex PCR; TCRdb's table is partial and in-frame only. The repertoire consists of around 180,000 clones, with just over 85% occurring once and the leading ten covering around 0.5%. The material sequenced was peripheral blood, taken on day 0 of AZD1222 vaccination. The receptors shown here come from an adult in good health.

J is TRBJ1-2 and V is TRBV19; weak D call: TRBD1 (5 bases). Germline V CDR1 and CDR2: LNHDA, SQIVND (reference sequence). There are 17 residues in the CDR3. Trimming removed 7 bases from V and 0 bases from J, with 21 bases in between. In DNA form, the CDR3 reads TGTGCCAGTATAGGTAGAGGGGTCGAGACCTCTAACTATGGCTACACCTTC. Translating gives CASIGRGVETSNYGYTF.

In the case of this clone: A read error may account for a junction end that differs from germline. The rearrangement uses TRBV7-7 and TRBJ2-3; tentative D call: TRBD1 (6 bases). Germline CDR1 SSHAT, CDR2 FNYEAQ (reference sequence). The CDR3 covers 14 residues. The DNA of the CDR3 is TGTGCTAGCAGCCCGGGACACCACACAGATACGCAGTATTTT. Amino acids: CASSPGHHTDTQYF. The full variable domain, completed using reference TRBV7-7 and TRBJ2-3, is GAGVSQSPRYKVTKRGQDVTLRCDPISSHATLYWYQQALGQGPEFLTYFNYEAQPDKSGLPSDRFSAERPEGSISTLTIQRTEQRDSAMYRCASSPGHHTDTQYFGPGTRLTVL.

This clone was picked up one time. The chain is built from TRBV6-5 and TRBJ2-3; 8 bases fit TRBD2. The CDR3 spans 15 residues. The junction had 6 bases not matched to a gene; V was cut back by 6 bases and J by 1 base. CDR1 and CDR2 from the germline V gene are MNHEY and SVGAGI. The CDR3 sequence: CASRPRGGGTDTQYF. In DNA form, the CDR3 reads TGTGCCAGCAGGCCCCGGGGGGGTGGCACAGATACGCAGTATTTT.

The V and J genes are TRBV9 and TRBJ1-4, with 8 positions matching TRBD1. CDR3 length equals 15 residues. Losses at the gene ends were 0 bases for V and 8 bases for J; bases not matched to a gene: 6. Germline values: CDR1 SGDLS, CDR2 YYNGEE. The CDR3 nucleotides read TGTGCCAGCAGCGTAGGGGACAGGAAGGGGGAAAAACTGTTTTTT. It specifies CASSVGDRKGEKLFF. The entire variable domain, with the rest obtained from reference TRBV9 and TRBJ1-4, is as follows: DSGVTQTPKHLITATGQRVTLRCSPRSGDLSVYWYQQSLDQGLQFLIQYYNGEERAKGNILERFSAQQFPDLHSELNLSSLELGDSALYFCASSVGDRKGEKLFFGSGTQLSVL.

This chain uses TRBV30 with TRBJ2-2; D is tentatively TRBD1 or TRBD2 (7 bases each). Germline loops: CDR1 GTSNPN, CDR2 SVGIG (reference sequence). The length of the CDR3 is 14 residues. The V end was cut by 5 bases, the J end by 6 bases, with 16 bases between. CDR3 sequence (DNA): TGTGCCTGGGTTACACAGGGGAGGGCCGGGGAGCTGTTTTTT. Translated, it gives CAWVTQGRAGELFF. The full variable domain, completed using reference TRBV30 and TRBJ2-2, is SQTIHQWPATLVQPVGSPLSLECTVEGTSNPNLYWYRQAAGRGLQLLFYSVGIGQISSEVPQNLSASRPQDRQFILSSKKLLLSDSGFYLCAWVTQGRAGELFFGEGSRLTVL.

This clone was counted a single time. V and J are TRBV7-8 and TRBJ1-2, with no clear D. The germline V gene encodes CDR1 SGHVS and CDR2 FQNEAQ. CDR3 length: 19 residues. Trimming shortened V by 2 bases and J by 4 bases, and 26 bases separated the two germline ends. CDR3 bases: TGTGCCAGCAGCTTAACATTGGACTCCCCGGGCGATATGGTCTATGGCTACACCTTC. Translated: CASSLTLDSPGDMVYGYTF.

This chain joins TRBV10-2 and TRBJ1-1, with D unclear. In germline, CDR1 is WSHSY, CDR2 SAAADI. This CDR3 region has 14 residues. Trimming took off 3 bases at V and 6 bases at J, with 14 bases between the two ends. The CDR3 nucleotides read TGCGCCAGCAGTGACGGGATACCACTCGCTGAAGCTTTCTTT. Translation: CASSDGIPLAEAFF.

The rearrangement uses TRBV24-1 and TRBJ2-7; D is possibly TRBD1 (5 bases). CDR3 size: 14 residues. The germline V gene has CDR1 KGHDR and CDR2 SFDVKD. V lost 2 bases, J lost 5 bases, and 12 bases lay in between. The DNA for the CDR3 is TGTGCCACCAGTGATTCGATATGGGGCCACGAGCAGTACTTC. Its protein is CATSDSIWGHEQYF.

The chain carries TRBV21-1 and TRBJ2-3; the listed D gene, TRBD1, was not tested against the DNA. TRBV21-1 has pseudogene status. This CDR3 is built from 17 residues. CDR3 bases: TGTGCCAGCAGCAGGTACAGGGGGCGGGTGGGCACAGATACGCAGTATTTT. Translation gives CASSRYRGRVGTDTQYF.

This clone was detected once. J is TRBJ1-6 and V is TRBV10-3, with unresolved D. The germline V gene encodes CDR1 ENHRY and CDR2 SYGVKD. CDR3 length: 10 amino acids. Trimming cost V 10 bases and J 12 bases, with 10 bases left between them. As DNA, the CDR3 is TGTGCCACCCGCCAGGTACCCCTCCACTTT. Translating it yields CATRQVPLHF.

A word on this clone: The sample has other DNA sequences that encode this CDR3 too. The rearrangement uses TRBV19 and TRBJ2-5, with D perhaps matching TRBD2 (6 bases). CDR3 length equals 13 residues. The V and J ends lost 3 bases and 2 bases respectively, with 7 bases between them. CDR1 is LNHDA and CDR2 is SQIVND in the germline V gene (reference sequence). CDR3 bases: TGTGCCAGTAGTATCAGCGGGCAAGAGACCCAGTACTTC. It translates to CASSISGQETQYF.